This TCR beta chain was identified during a study of cytomegalovirus exposure and HLA in healthy donors. Both 60 Vbeta primers and 13 Jbeta primers went into the PCR. The assay was immunoSEQ multiplex PCR, and TCRdb's table has in-frame clones only and misses some. The sample comprises 170,000 or so clones, under 90% of which are singletons, and under 5% rests with the top ten. Worth noting for this clone: Its antigen is unidentified.

The CDR3 contains 15 residues. CDR1 is SGHRS and CDR2 is YFSETQ in the germline V gene. After removal of 4 bases from V and 3 bases from J, the junction contained 5 bases not matched to a gene. Findings of the study overall: Altogether, more than 150 TCR beta chains were recorded as cytomegalovirus-associated. The only immune exposure information that was available was CMV serostatus.

Sequencing was carried out using PBMCs. The sequence came from a man younger than 35 in good health and CMV-seronegative. The chain is built from TRBV5-1 and TRBJ1-2; 11 positions agree with TRBD1. CDR3 region: CASSARDRGDYGYTF. For the CDR3, the DNA is TGCGCCAGCAGCGCAAGGGACAGGGGGGACTATGGCTACACCTTC.